The following is a TCR beta chain sequence with its context. Its antigen remains unidentified. This sample is drawn from a study of early T cells in non-severe SARS-CoV-2 infection. Study-level information: Sequencing was performed on bulk RNA from unsorted whole blood, leaving chains unpaired.

Unique molecular identifiers (one per individual cDNA molecule) were attached. TCRdb re-derived calls from the 5' RACE reads in MiXCR, one entry per CDR3 protein. The table shows over 35,000 distinct CDR3 sequences, with 11% occurring only once. Findings and limits, study-wide: VDJdb matching, biased toward anti-spike CD8 responses, missed private and CD4 specificities.

The germline V gene has CDR1 MNHNY and CDR2 SVGAGI (reference sequence). V lost 2 bases to trimming and J lost 4 bases; unmatched junction nucleotides: 9. There are 16 residues in the CDR3. The genes are TRBV6-6 and TRBJ1-1; 8 nucleotides agree with TRBD1. The receptor was isolated from an adult who was a healthcare worker with PCR-confirmed SARS-CoV-2 infection or an uninfected control (not recorded which). The specimen was whole blood. This chain's CDR3 is CASSYPSDRASTEAFF. CDR3 DNA sequence: TGTGCCAGCAGTTACCCCTCGGACAGGGCCAGCACTGAAGCTTTCTTT.